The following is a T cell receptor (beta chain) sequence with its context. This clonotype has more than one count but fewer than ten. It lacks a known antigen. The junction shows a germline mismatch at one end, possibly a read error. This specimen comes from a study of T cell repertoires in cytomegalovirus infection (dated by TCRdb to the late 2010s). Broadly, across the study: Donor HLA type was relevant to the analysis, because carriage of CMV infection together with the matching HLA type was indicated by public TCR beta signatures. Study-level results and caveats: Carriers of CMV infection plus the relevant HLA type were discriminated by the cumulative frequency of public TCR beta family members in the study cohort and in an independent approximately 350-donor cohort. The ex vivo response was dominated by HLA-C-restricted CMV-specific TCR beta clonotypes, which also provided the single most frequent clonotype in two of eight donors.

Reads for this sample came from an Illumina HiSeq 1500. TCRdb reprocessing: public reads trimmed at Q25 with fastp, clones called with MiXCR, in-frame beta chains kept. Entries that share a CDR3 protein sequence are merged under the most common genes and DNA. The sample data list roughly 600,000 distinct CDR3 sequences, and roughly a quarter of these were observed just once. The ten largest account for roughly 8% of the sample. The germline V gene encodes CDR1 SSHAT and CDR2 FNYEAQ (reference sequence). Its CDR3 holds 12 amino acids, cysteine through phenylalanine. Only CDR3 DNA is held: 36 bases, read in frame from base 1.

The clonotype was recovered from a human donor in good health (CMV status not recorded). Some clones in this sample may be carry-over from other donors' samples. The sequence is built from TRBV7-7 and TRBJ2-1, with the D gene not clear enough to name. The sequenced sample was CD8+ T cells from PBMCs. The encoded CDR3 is CASSPLHNEQFF. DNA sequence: TGTGCTAGCAGCCCTTTGCACAATGAGCAGTTCTTC.